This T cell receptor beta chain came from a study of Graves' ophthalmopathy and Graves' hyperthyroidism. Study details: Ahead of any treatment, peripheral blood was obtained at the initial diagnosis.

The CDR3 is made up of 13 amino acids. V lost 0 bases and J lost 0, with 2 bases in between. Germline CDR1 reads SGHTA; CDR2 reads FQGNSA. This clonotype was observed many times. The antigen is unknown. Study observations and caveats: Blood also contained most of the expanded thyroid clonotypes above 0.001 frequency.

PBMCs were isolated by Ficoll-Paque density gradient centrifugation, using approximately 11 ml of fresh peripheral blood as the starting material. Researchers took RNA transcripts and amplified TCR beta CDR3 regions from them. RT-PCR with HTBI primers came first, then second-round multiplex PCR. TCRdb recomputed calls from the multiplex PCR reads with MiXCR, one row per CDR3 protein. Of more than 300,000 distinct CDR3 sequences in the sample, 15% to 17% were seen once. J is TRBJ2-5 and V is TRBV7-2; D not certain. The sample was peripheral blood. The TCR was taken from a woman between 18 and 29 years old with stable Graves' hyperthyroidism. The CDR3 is CASSLAYQETQYF. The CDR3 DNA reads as TGTGCCAGCAGCTTAGCGTACCAAGAGACCCAGTACTTC.